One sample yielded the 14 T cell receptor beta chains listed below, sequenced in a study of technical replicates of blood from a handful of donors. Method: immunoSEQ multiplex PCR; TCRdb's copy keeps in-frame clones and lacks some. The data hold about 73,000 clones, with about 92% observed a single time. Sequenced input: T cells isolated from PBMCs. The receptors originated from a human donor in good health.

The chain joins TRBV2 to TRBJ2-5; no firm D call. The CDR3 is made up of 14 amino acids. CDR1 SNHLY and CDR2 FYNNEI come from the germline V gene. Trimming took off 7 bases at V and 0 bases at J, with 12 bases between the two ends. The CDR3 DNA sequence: TGTGCCAGCACGCAGAATCTGTACCAAGAGACCCAGTACTTC. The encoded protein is CASTQNLYQETQYF.

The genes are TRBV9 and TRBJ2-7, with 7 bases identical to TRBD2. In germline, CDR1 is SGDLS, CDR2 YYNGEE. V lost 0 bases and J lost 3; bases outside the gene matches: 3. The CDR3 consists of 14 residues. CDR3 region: CASSVASGHYEQYF. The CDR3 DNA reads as TGTGCCAGCAGCGTAGCTAGCGGACACTACGAGCAGTACTTC.

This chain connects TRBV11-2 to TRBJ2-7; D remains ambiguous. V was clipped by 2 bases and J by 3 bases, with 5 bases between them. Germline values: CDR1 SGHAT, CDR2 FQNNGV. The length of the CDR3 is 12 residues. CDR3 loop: CASSLLVYEQYF. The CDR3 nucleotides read TGTGCCAGCAGCTTACTAGTCTACGAGCAGTACTTC.

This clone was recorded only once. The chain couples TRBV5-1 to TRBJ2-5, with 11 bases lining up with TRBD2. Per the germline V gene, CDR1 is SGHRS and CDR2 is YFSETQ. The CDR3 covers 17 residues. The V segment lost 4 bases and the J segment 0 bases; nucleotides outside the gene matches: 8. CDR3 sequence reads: CASSPKTSGKYQETQYF. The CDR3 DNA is TGCGCCAGCAGCCCAAAGACTAGCGGGAAGTACCAAGAGACCCAGTACTTC.

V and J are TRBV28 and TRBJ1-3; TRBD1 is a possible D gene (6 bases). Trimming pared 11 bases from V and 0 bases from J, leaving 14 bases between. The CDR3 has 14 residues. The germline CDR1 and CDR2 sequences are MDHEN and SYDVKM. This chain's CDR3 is CAAAAGVSGNTIYF. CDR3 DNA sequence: TGTGCCGCAGCAGCAGGGGTCTCTGGAAACACCATATATTTT.

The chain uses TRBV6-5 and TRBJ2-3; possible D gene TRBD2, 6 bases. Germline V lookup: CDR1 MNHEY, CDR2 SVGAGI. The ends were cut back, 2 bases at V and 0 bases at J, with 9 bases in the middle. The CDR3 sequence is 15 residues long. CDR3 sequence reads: CASSYLARSTDTQYF. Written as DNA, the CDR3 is TGTGCCAGCAGTTACCTAGCGCGGAGCACAGATACGCAGTATTTT.

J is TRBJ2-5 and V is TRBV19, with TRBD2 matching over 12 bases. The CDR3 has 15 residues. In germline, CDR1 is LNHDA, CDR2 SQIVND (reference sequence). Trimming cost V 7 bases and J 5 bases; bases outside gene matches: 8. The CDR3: CASTLLAGGYETQYF. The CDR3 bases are TGTGCCAGTACCCTCCTAGCGGGAGGGTACGAGACCCAGTACTTC.

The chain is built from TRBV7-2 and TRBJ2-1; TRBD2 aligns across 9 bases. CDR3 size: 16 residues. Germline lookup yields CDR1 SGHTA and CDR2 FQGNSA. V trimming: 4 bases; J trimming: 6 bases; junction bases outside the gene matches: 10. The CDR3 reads CASSSLGSGGLNEQFF. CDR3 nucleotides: TGTGCCAGCAGCTCTCTGGGTAGCGGGGGCCTCAATGAGCAGTTCTTC.

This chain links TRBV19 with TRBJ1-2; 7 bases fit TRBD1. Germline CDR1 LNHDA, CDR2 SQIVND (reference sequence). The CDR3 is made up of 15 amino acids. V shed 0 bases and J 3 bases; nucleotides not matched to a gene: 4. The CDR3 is CASSIDGQAYYGYTF. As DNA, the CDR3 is TGTGCCAGTAGTATAGACGGACAGGCTTACTATGGCTACACCTTC.

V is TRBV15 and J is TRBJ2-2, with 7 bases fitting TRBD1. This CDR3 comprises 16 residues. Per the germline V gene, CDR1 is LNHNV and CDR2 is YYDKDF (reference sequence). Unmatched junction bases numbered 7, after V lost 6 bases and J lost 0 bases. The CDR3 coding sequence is TGTGCCACCAGGAAAGCCGGGACAGCGAACACCGGGGAGCTGTTTTTT. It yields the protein CATRKAGTANTGELFF.

The CDR3 spells CASSQGGDLVTQYF. The CDR3 bases are TGCGCCAGCAGCCAAGGCGGGGACCTGGTGACCCAGTACTTC. The chain carries TRBV4-1 and TRBJ2-5, with D possibly TRBD2 on 6 matching bases. V was trimmed by 1 base and J by 7 bases, leaving 13 bases between them. The CDR3 is 14 amino acids. Germline V CDR1 and CDR2: MGHRA, YSYEKL.

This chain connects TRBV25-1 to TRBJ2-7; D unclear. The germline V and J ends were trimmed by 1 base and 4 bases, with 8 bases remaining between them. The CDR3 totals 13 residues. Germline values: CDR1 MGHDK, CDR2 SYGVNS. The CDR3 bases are TGTGCCAGCAGTGAATCGGCCAGGTACGAGCAGTACTTC. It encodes CASSESARYEQYF.

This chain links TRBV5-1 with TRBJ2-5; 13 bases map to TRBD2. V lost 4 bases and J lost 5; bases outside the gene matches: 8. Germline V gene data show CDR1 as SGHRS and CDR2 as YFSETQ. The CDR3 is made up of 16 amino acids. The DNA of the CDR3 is TGCGCCAGCAGCGCACTAGCGGGGGGGCCTGGGGAGACCCAGTACTTC. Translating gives CASSALAGGPGETQYF. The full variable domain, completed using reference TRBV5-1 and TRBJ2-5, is KAGVTQTPRYLIKTRGQQVTLSCSPISGHRSVSWYQQTPGQGLQFLFEYFSETQRNKGNFPGRFSGRQFSNSRSEMNVSTLELGDSALYLCASSALAGGPGETQYFGPGTRLLVL.

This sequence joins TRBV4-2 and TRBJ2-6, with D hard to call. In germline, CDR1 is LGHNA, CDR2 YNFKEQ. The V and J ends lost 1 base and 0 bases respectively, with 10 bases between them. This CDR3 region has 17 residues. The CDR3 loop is CASSQVSRSSGANVLTF. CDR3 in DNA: TGTGCCAGCAGCCAAGTATCCAGGTCCTCTGGGGCCAACGTCCTGACTTTC.